Each of the 27 T cell receptor beta chains below was sequenced from the same sample in a study of T-cell reconstitution after alpha-beta-depleted transplantation in children. The TCRbeta library was prepared with unique molecular identifiers. One entry per CDR3 protein, called by TCRdb with MiXCR from the PCR reads. The sample lists about 600,000 distinct CDR3 sequences; 10% were seen once. Sequences were derived from PBMCs from the stem cell graft donor, sampled from the stem cell graft. All receptors derive from a human donor who donated a stem cell graft to a child with acute myeloid leukemia.

This clonotype showed up many times. The CDR3 sequence is CASSFTGGLNRDEAFF. The CDR3 DNA reads as TGTGCCAGCAGCTTTACAGGGGGCCTCAACCGGGATGAAGCTTTCTTT. The rearrangement uses TRBV7-9 and TRBJ1-1; TRBD1 matches 9 bases. Germline values: CDR1 SEHNR, CDR2 FQNEAQ (reference sequence). The CDR3 has 16 residues. After removal of 3 bases from V and 7 bases from J, the junction contained 12 bases not matched to a gene.

The chain has TRBV20-1 and TRBJ1-1; D may be TRBD1 (6 bases). The CDR3 loop spans 15 amino acids. Trimming left V 1 base short and J 1 base short, with 13 bases between. Germline lookup yields CDR1 DFQATT and CDR2 SNEGSKA (reference sequence). The CDR3 is CSARALGQRNTEAFF. The CDR3 DNA sequence: TGCAGTGCTAGAGCCTTAGGACAGAGGAACACTGAAGCTTTCTTT.

This clonotype came up many times. This chain connects TRBV10-3 to TRBJ2-5; 8 nucleotides line up with TRBD1. In germline, CDR1 is ENHRY, CDR2 SYGVKD. This CDR3 is built from 13 residues. V trimming: 6 bases; J trimming: 5 bases; junction bases outside the gene matches: 5. The CDR3 region has the DNA TGTGCCATCAGATTAGGACAGGGTGAGACCCAGTACTTC. Its translation: CAIRLGQGETQYF.

This clonotype was counted many times. The chain employs TRBV29-1 and TRBJ2-1; 11 nucleotides line up with TRBD2. V was clipped by 1 base and J by 7 bases; unmatched bases: 3. The CDR3 length is 14 residues. CDR1 is SQVTM, CDR2 ANQGSEA, per germline. The CDR3 DNA reads TGCAGCGTTGAAGGGCTAGCGGGAGGTAATGAGCAGTTCTTC. Amino acids: CSVEGLAGGNEQFF.

The sample holds a few counts of this clonotype. The rearrangement links TRBV7-2 to TRBJ2-7; 8 bases are a match to TRBD2. With 2 bases clipped from V and 4 bases from J, the junction kept 7 bases outside the gene matches. This CDR3 spans 15 amino acids. Germline CDR1 and CDR2: SGHTA and FQGNSA. CDR3 in amino acids: CASSLLVAGLYEQYF. The DNA of the CDR3 is TGTGCCAGCAGCTTATTGGTAGCGGGACTTTACGAGCAGTACTTC.

J is TRBJ2-7 and V is TRBV20-1; 9 bases align to TRBD2. The CDR3 spans 14 residues. The J segment lost 1 base and the V segment lost 6 bases, leaving 7 bases of the junction unmatched. Germline loops: CDR1 DFQATT, CDR2 SNEGSKA (reference sequence). CDR3 in DNA: TGCAGTGCGGGGTCTAGCGGGAAATCCTACGAGCAGTACTTC. Its translation: CSAGSSGKSYEQYF.

This clonotype was observed a few times. The chain couples TRBV6-5 to TRBJ2-1, with 7 nucleotides matching TRBD2. In germline, CDR1 is MNHEY, CDR2 SVGAGI. The CDR3 has 14 residues. V lost 2 bases and J lost 4; bases outside the gene matches: 2. The CDR3 region has the DNA TGTGCCAGCAGTTACGGGGGGGATTACAATGAGCAGTTCTTC. Its translation is CASSYGGDYNEQFF.

The chain combines TRBV12-3 or TRBV12-4 with TRBJ2-4, with D tentatively TRBD1 or TRBD2 (6 bases each). This CDR3 region has 15 residues. The germline V and J ends were trimmed by 6 bases and 0 bases, with 12 bases remaining between them. CDR3 coding DNA: TGTGCCAGCAGCATAGGGGGGCTAGCCAAAAACATTCAGTACTTC. It encodes CASSIGGLAKNIQYF.

This clonotype was counted between two and nine times. The chain is built from TRBV9 and TRBJ2-1; no reliable D call. Per the germline V gene, CDR1 is SGDLS and CDR2 is YYNGEE. V lost 6 bases, J lost 6 bases, and 19 bases lay in between. The CDR3 has 15 residues. CDR3 sequence: CASTPRVMGGNEQFF. The CDR3 DNA reads as TGTGCCAGCACCCCGCGAGTGATGGGTGGCAATGAGCAGTTCTTC.

This clonotype was detected many times. This chain joins TRBV20-1 and TRBJ2-1; D is perhaps TRBD1 or TRBD2 (5 bases each). The germline gives CDR1 DFQATT, CDR2 SNEGSKA (reference sequence). This CDR3 region has 16 residues. V gave up 1 base and J gave up 0 bases, with 13 bases separating them. DNA of the CDR3: TGCAGTGCTAGAGGAACCCCAGGGAGCTCCTACAATGAGCAGTTCTTC. It codes for CSARGTPGSSYNEQFF.

The chain is built from TRBV27 and TRBJ2-7; 7 nucleotides align to TRBD2. Germline lookup yields CDR1 MNHEY and CDR2 SMNVEV (reference sequence). V gave up 4 bases and J gave up 9 bases; unmatched junction bases: 18. The length of the CDR3 is 16 residues. The CDR3 sequence: CASSSIGSSGPAGQYF. In DNA form, the CDR3 reads TGTGCCAGCAGTTCTATCGGATCTAGCGGACCAGCGGGGCAGTACTTC.

This clonotype was seen repeatedly, ten times or more. The chain links TRBV27 to TRBJ2-7; 7 bases map to TRBD1. V trimming: 4 bases; J trimming: 0 bases; junction bases outside the gene matches: 6. The CDR3 is made up of 15 amino acids. Per germline, CDR1 MNHEY and CDR2 SMNVEV (reference sequence). Written as DNA, the CDR3 is TGTGCCAGCAGTTCGGGGACAGCTAGCTCCTACGAGCAGTACTTC. Protein sequence: CASSSGTASSYEQYF.

This chain links TRBV6-5 with TRBJ1-2, with 7 bases matching TRBD1. The CDR3 has 16 amino acids. The junction had 10 bases not matched to a gene; V was cut back by 5 bases and J by 1 base. The V gene's germline CDR1 is MNHEY and CDR2 SVGAGI. CDR3 sequence (DNA): TGTGCCAGCAGTACTACAACAGGGGCGAATAACTATGGCTACACCTTC. It translates to CASSTTTGANNYGYTF.

The chain is built from TRBV4-2 and TRBJ2-7; 9 bases agree with TRBD2. This CDR3 comprises 15 residues. V trimming: 4 bases; J trimming: 4 bases; junction bases outside the gene matches: 8. The germline gives CDR1 LGHNA, CDR2 YNFKEQ. The CDR3 nucleotides are TGTGCCAGCAGCCGACAGCGGGAGGTTTCTTACGAGCAGTACTTC. This sequence encodes CASSRQREVSYEQYF.

This clonotype was picked up many times. The gene calls are TRBV5-6 and TRBJ2-2; no clear D gene. This CDR3 is 16 amino acids long. The germline V and J ends were trimmed by 0 bases and 0 bases, with 9 bases remaining between them. Per germline, CDR1 SGHDT and CDR2 YYEEEE. The CDR3 loop is CASSLARLPNTGELFF. CDR3 bases: TGTGCCAGCAGCTTGGCGAGACTCCCGAACACCGGGGAGCTGTTTTTT.

J is TRBJ1-2 and V is TRBV2; possibly TRBD1 for D (5 bases). Germline loops: CDR1 SNHLY, CDR2 FYNNEI. The CDR3 covers 13 residues. Trimming pared 8 bases from V and 5 bases from J, leaving 15 bases between. CDR3 DNA: TGTGCCAGCGACACAGGCGTAATTTATGGCTACACCTTC. Its translation is CASDTGVIYGYTF.

This clonotype has more than one count but fewer than ten. The gene calls are TRBV20-1 and TRBJ2-1; D might be TRBD2 (5 bases). CDR1 and CDR2 (germline): DFQATT, SNEGSKA (reference sequence). The CDR3 covers 12 residues. The V end lost 6 bases, the J end lost 5 bases, and 11 bases lay between the germline ends. This CDR3 is CSAPFGNNEQFF. CDR3 nucleotides: TGCAGTGCGCCCTTCGGGAACAATGAGCAGTTCTTC.

This clonotype came up many times. This chain connects TRBV18 to TRBJ2-1; 8 bases are a match to TRBD1. This CDR3 is 16 amino acids long. The germline CDR1 and CDR2 sequences are KGHSH and LQKENI. V was pared by 3 bases and J by 4 bases, with 8 bases of the junction left unmatched. The CDR3 nucleotides are TGTGCCAGCTCACCTCTCGGACAGGGCTCTTACAATGAGCAGTTCTTC. This codes for CASSPLGQGSYNEQFF.

This clonotype was seen at least ten times. The chain has TRBV7-9 and TRBJ2-1; D not certain. The CDR3 consists of 11 residues. Germline V gives CDR1 SEHNR, CDR2 FQNEAQ (reference sequence). The germline V and J ends were trimmed by 2 bases and 10 bases, with 6 bases remaining between them. The CDR3 loop is CASSLTLEQFF. CDR3 DNA sequence: TGTGCCAGCAGCTTAACTCTAGAGCAGTTCTTC.

This clonotype occurred a few times. The chain links TRBV7-9 to TRBJ2-5; 8 bases agree with TRBD1. The trim removed 2 bases at V and 1 base at J, leaving 3 bases unmatched. The CDR3 has 15 amino acids. Germline V gene data show CDR1 as SEHNR and CDR2 as FQNEAQ (reference sequence). For the CDR3, the DNA is TGTGCCAGCAGCTTAACGCAGGGGGCCCAAGAGACCCAGTACTTC. It is translated as CASSLTQGAQETQYF.

The table lists this clonotype with a few counts. The V gene is TRBV6-5, the J gene TRBJ1-1, with D possibly matching TRBD1 (5 bases). The CDR3 consists of 12 residues. The germline CDR1 and CDR2 sequences are MNHEY and SVGAGI. The V gene lost 5 bases and the J gene lost 7 bases, with 11 bases spanning the gap. The CDR3 region is CASSRGHDEAFF. The CDR3 DNA follows: TGTGCCAGCAGTCGCGGACACGATGAAGCTTTCTTT.

In its sample, this clonotype was seen many times. One end of the junction does not line up with germline, which may come from a read error. The gene calls are TRBV7-7 and TRBJ2-1; 7 nucleotides match TRBD2. The germline CDR1 and CDR2 sequences are SSHAT and FNYEAQ (reference sequence). This CDR3 spans 15 amino acids. CDR3 residues: CASSTREGPYNEQFF. CDR3 nucleotides: TGTGCTAGCAGCACGAGGGAGGGTCCCTACAATGAGCAGTTCTTC. Variable domain in full (rest from reference TRBV7-7 and TRBJ2-1): GAGVSQSPRYKVTKRGQDVTLRCDPISSHATLYWYQQALGQGPEFLTYFNYEAQPDKSGLPSDRFSAERPEGSISTLTIQRTEQRDSAMYRCASSTREGPYNEQFFGPGTRLTVL.

The chain joins TRBV5-5 to TRBJ1-1, with a weak D call TRBD1 (5 bases). The CDR3 totals 15 residues. V was shortened by 4 bases and J by 1 base, with 14 bases between the two germline ends. The V gene's germline CDR1 is SGHKS and CDR2 YYEKEE (reference sequence). CDR3 amino acids: CASSGYRGTNTEAFF. CDR3 in DNA: TGTGCCAGCAGCGGTTACCGGGGGACGAACACTGAAGCTTTCTTT.

J is TRBJ1-5 and V is TRBV12-3 or TRBV12-4; TRBD1 aligns across 10 bases. There are 15 residues in the CDR3. Unmatched junction bases numbered 2, after V lost 2 bases and J lost 4 bases. The CDR3 bases are TGTGCCAGCAGTTTACGGGACAGGGGAAATCAGCCCCAGCATTTT. Translation gives CASSLRDRGNQPQHF.

The rearrangement uses TRBV5-1 and TRBJ1-2; 10 bases line up with TRBD1. The CDR3 runs 15 residues. Germline CDR1 reads SGHRS; CDR2 reads YFSETQ. The V and J ends lost 2 bases and 7 bases, in that order; junction bases with no gene match: 8. In DNA form, the CDR3 reads TGCGCCAGCAGCTTCATGCGGGACAGGGGAAGTGGCTACACCTTC. Protein: CASSFMRDRGSGYTF.

The chain has TRBV18 and TRBJ2-1, with 7 bases fitting TRBD2. From germline, CDR1 is KGHSH and CDR2 LQKENI. The V and J ends lost 4 bases and 7 bases, in that order; junction bases with no gene match: 10. The CDR3 contains 15 residues. CDR3 in DNA: TGTGCCAGCTCACTCGTAGCGGGCTCCTTTAATGAGCAGTTCTTC. This sequence encodes CASSLVAGSFNEQFF.

The chain combines TRBV5-6 with TRBJ2-1; D possibly corresponds to TRBD2 (6 bases). Trimming took off 4 bases at V and 9 bases at J, with 23 bases between the two ends. Germline assignment: CDR1 SGHDT and CDR2 YYEEEE. The CDR3 contains 16 residues. CDR3: CASSNRDRGLTGEQFF. The CDR3 DNA reads TGTGCCAGCAGCAACCGGGACCGGGGGTTGACTGGTGAGCAGTTCTTC.